What follows are 9 T cell receptor beta chains derived from one specimen sequenced in a study of human T cells and chemical hapten exposure. TCRdb recomputed calls from the RACE reads with MiXCR, one row per CDR3 protein. Here the sample spans more than 100,000 distinct CDR3 sequences, roughly 13% being singletons. The sample's time point: patch test 1, 2 weeks after DPC sensitization. Treatment given: therapeutic diphenylcyclopropenone sensitization with weekly scalp DPC. The sample in question was whole blood, obtained in connection with sensitization to the hapten diphenylcyclopropenone (DPC). The receptors were gathered from a man aged 18 to 29 with alopecia areata. Some clones in this sample may be carry-over from other donors' samples.

In this sample, this clonotype turned up a few times. The chain recombines TRBV7-8 with TRBJ1-1; the D gene is possibly TRBD1 (6 bases). This CDR3 has 15 residues. Trimming took 2 bases from V and 3 from J, leaving 13 bases between them. Germline CDR1 and CDR2: SGHVS and FQNEAQ. The CDR3 here is CASSLSSQGHTEAFF. In nucleotides, the CDR3 is TGTGCCAGCAGCTTAAGTTCCCAGGGGCACACTGAAGCTTTCTTT.

This chain links TRBV4-3 with TRBJ2-2; 9 nucleotides match TRBD1. The V gene's germline CDR1 is LGHNA and CDR2 YSLEER. The CDR3 spans 15 residues. The J segment lost 4 bases and the V segment lost 4 bases, leaving 4 bases of the junction unmatched. The chain's CDR3 is CASSRRTGVTGELFF. CDR3 nucleotides: TGCGCCAGCAGCCGCAGGACAGGGGTCACCGGGGAGCTGTTTTTT.

The V and J genes are TRBV6-2 or TRBV6-3 and TRBJ2-7, with D maybe TRBD1 (6 bases). Germline V gene lookup returns CDR1 MNHEY and CDR2 SVGEGT. The length of the CDR3 is 15 residues. V lost 6 bases, J lost 6 bases, and 21 bases lay in between. The CDR3 DNA follows: TGTGCCAGCAGCAGCCCCAGGAACAGGGAGCGCGAGCAGTACTTC. Translation gives CASSSPRNREREQYF.

The rearrangement joins TRBV29-1 to TRBJ2-1; tentative D call: TRBD2 (6 bases). V lost 3 bases to trimming and J lost 6 bases, with 18 bases between them. The CDR3 consists of 15 residues. In germline, CDR1 is SQVTM, CDR2 ANQGSEA. The CDR3 region is CSVERAQGLLNEQFF. CDR3 coding DNA: TGCAGCGTTGAGCGGGCCCAGGGACTTCTCAATGAGCAGTTCTTC.

The chain carries TRBV28 and TRBJ1-6, with a possible D match to TRBD1 (6 bases). The germline CDR1 and CDR2 sequences are MDHEN and SYDVKM. V was trimmed by 7 bases and J by 7 bases, leaving 11 bases between them. The CDR3 covers 13 residues. CDR3 DNA: TGTGCCAGCAAAATAGGACAGAATTCACCCCTCCACTTT. Translated, it gives CASKIGQNSPLHF.

V gene TRBV9 combines with J gene TRBJ2-4, with 8 positions matching TRBD1. V dropped 4 bases and J dropped 7; count of bases not matched to a gene: 7. Germline CDR1 SGDLS, CDR2 YYNGEE. The CDR3 extends over 14 amino acids. The CDR3 is CASSPGQGMNIQYF. The CDR3 DNA follows: TGTGCCAGCAGCCCAGGACAGGGAATGAACATTCAGTACTTC.

This chain uses TRBV7-8 with TRBJ1-2; D may be TRBD1 (5 bases). The CDR3 runs to 13 residues. CDR1 is SGHVS, CDR2 FQNEAQ, per germline. Trimming removed 1 base from V and 8 bases from J, with 11 bases in between. CDR3 amino acids: CASSLGQGGGYTF. CDR3 coding DNA: TGTGCCAGCAGCTTAGGGCAGGGTGGCGGCTACACCTTC.

A note on this clonotype: A read error may account for a junction end that differs from germline. J is TRBJ1-2 and V is TRBV20-1, with TRBD1 identical over 7 bases. Germline V gene data show CDR1 as DFQATT and CDR2 as SNEGSKA (reference sequence). This CDR3 contains 16 residues. In DNA form, the CDR3 reads TGCAGTGCTACATCCTATGCGACAGGGCCTAACTTTGGCTACACCTTC. Translating gives CSATSYATGPNFGYTF.

This clonotype turned up a few times. This sequence joins TRBV7-9 and TRBJ2-3; the D gene is possibly TRBD1 (5 bases). CDR1 and CDR2 (germline): SEHNR, FQNEAQ (reference sequence). Trimming stripped 3 bases from V and 6 bases from J, with 19 bases between. The CDR3 contains 16 residues. CDR3 sequence: CASSFNFWQGPDTQYF. The CDR3 DNA is TGTGCCAGCAGCTTTAATTTTTGGCAGGGCCCGGATACGCAGTATTTT.